This T cell receptor beta chain comes out of a study of CD8+ T cells in alopecia areata. Study-wide background: Dosing spanned 6 to 18 months on tofacitinib, then 6 months off drug. Regarding the study as a whole: Patients shared TCRs less clearly than mice did, possibly for HLA-related reasons.

Investigators isolated RNA and reverse transcribed it into cDNA to act as the sequencing template. Sequencing used immunoSEQ multiplex PCR; TCRdb keeps in-frame clones, though not all of them. The repertoire holds more than 150,000 clones, with around 58% as singletons. Stated treatment: oral pan-JAK inhibitor, 5-10 mg twice daily. The CDR3 totals 14 residues. Per the germline V gene, CDR1 is LNHNV and CDR2 is YYDKDF (reference sequence). The ends were cut back, 0 bases at V and 3 bases at J, with 8 bases in the middle. This clone was detected once. Antigen unknown. This specimen was CD8+ T cells sorted from blood, taken at week 24, from a patient treated with tofacitinib. The origin of this receptor is a human donor with alopecia areata. The chain recombines TRBV15 with TRBJ1-1; D gene unclear. The CDR3 protein is CATSRDGSYTEAFF. The CDR3 coding sequence is TGTGCCACCAGCAGAGACGGCAGCTACACTGAAGCTTTCTTT.